These T cell receptor beta chains were read from a single sample in a study of T cell responses to AZD1222 COVID-19 vaccine. Sequenced by immunoSEQ multiplex PCR; TCRdb stores in-frame clones only, minus some. The sample includes some 130,000 clones, about nine tenths of them seen just once. The specimen comprised peripheral blood, sampled 28 days after the second AZD1222 dose. The receptors were sampled from an adult who received the AZD1222 COVID-19 vaccine. Both conserved end residues are part of each CDR3. Each record gives: V gene, CDR3 protein.

TRBV28,CASSLQGAYNEQFF
TRBV3-1/TRBV3-2,CASSQAQGGNSPLHF
TRBV28,CASSSPQNTEAFF
TRBV6-1,CASSDGGNHQPQHF
TRBV10-3,CAISEDRGNTEAFF
TRBV6-1,CASSESGGNQPQHF
TRBV20-1,CSATQGREQYF
TRBV5-1,CASSLERNTDTQYF
TRBV7-5,CAREGVSPLHF
TRBV9,CASSVSWTSGRVGEQYF
TRBV6-4,CASSKGGSSTDTQYF
TRBV7-9,CATKTSGNSYEQFF
TRBV5-1,CASSLAYPTGEYGYTF